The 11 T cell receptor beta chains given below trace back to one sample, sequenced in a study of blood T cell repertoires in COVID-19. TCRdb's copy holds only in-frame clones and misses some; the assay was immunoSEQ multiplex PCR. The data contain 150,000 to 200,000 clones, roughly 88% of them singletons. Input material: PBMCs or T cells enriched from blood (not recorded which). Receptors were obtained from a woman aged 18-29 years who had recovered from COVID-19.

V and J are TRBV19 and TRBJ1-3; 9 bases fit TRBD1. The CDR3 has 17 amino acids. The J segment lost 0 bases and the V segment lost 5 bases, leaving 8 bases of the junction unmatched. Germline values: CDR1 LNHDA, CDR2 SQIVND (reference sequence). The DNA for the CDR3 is TGTGCCAGTAGTTGGACAGGGGATGGGGGCTCTGGAAACACCATATATTTT. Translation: CASSWTGDGGSGNTIYF. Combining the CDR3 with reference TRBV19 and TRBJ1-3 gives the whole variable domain DGGITQSPKYLFRKEGQNVTLSCEQNLNHDAMYWYRQDPGQGLRLIYYSQIVNDFQKGDIAEGYSVSREKKESFPLTVTSAQKNPTAFYLCASSWTGDGGSGNTIYFGEGSWLTVV.

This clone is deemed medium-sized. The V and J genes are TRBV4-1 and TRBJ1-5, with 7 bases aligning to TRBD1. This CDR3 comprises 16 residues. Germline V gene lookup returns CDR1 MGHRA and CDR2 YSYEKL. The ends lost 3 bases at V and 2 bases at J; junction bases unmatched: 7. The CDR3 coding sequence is TGCGCCAGCAGCCATCAAAACAGGGGAGGCAATCAGCCCCAGCATTTT. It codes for CASSHQNRGGNQPQHF.

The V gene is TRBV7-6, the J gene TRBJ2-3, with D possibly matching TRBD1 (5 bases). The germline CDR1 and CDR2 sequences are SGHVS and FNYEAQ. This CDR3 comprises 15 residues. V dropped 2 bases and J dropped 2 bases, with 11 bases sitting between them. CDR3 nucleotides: TGTGCCAGCAGCTTATTGGGGCATCCCACAGATACGCAGTATTTT. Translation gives CASSLLGHPTDTQYF.

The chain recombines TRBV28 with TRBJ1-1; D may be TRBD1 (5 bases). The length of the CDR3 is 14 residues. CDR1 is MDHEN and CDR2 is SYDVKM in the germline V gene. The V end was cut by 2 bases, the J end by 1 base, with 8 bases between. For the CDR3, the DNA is TGTGCCAGCAGTTTAAGGGGCCAGAACACTGAAGCTTTCTTT. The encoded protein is CASSLRGQNTEAFF.

The CDR3 protein is CASSLGQNTDTQYF. The DNA for the CDR3 is TGTGCCAGCAGCCTGGGACAGAACACAGATACGCAGTATTTT. This chain links TRBV13 with TRBJ2-3, with 7 bases fitting TRBD1. The V segment lost 5 bases and the J segment 2 bases; nucleotides outside the gene matches: 4. Germline CDR1 reads PRHDT; CDR2 reads FYEKMQ (reference sequence). This CDR3 has 14 residues.

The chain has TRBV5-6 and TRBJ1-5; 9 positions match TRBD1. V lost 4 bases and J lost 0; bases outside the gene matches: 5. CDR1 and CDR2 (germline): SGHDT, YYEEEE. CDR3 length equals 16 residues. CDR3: CASSTTGGNSNQPQHF. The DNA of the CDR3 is TGTGCCAGCAGCACCACAGGGGGCAATAGCAATCAGCCCCAGCATTTT.

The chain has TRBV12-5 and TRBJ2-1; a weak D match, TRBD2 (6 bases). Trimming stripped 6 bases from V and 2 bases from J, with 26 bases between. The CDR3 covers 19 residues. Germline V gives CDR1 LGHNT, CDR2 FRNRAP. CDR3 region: CASGSFDSPRGGAYNEQFF. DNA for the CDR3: TGTGCTAGTGGCTCCTTTGATAGCCCACGCGGAGGGGCCTACAATGAGCAGTTCTTC. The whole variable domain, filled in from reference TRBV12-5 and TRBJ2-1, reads DARVTQTPRHKVTEMGQEVTMRCQPILGHNTVFWYRQTMMQGLELLAYFRNRAPLDDSGMPKDRFSAEMPDATLATLKIQPSEPRDSAVYFCASGSFDSPRGGAYNEQFFGPGTRLTVL.

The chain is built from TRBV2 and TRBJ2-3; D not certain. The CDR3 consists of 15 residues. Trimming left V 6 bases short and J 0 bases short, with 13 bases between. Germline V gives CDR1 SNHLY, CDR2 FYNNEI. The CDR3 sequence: CASRSDFISTDTQYF. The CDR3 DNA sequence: TGTGCCAGCAGATCTGACTTTATTAGCACAGATACGCAGTATTTT.

The CDR3 spells CAISPDRGEETQYF. Written as DNA, the CDR3 is TGTGCCATCAGCCCGGACAGGGGAGAAGAGACCCAGTACTTC. V gene TRBV10-3 combines with J gene TRBJ2-5, with 9 nucleotides matching TRBD1. Germline V gene lookup returns CDR1 ENHRY and CDR2 SYGVKD. The CDR3 consists of 14 residues. With V trimmed by 6 bases and J by 3 bases, 5 bases remained unmatched.

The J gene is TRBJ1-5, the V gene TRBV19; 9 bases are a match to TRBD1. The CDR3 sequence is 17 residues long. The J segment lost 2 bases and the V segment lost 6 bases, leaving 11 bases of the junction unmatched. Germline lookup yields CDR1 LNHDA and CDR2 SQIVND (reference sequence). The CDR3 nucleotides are TGTGCCAGTAGCAAAGGGACAGGGCTATGGGGCAATCAGCCCCAGCATTTT. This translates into CASSKGTGLWGNQPQHF. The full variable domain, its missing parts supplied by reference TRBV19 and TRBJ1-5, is DGGITQSPKYLFRKEGQNVTLSCEQNLNHDAMYWYRQDPGQGLRLIYYSQIVNDFQKGDIAEGYSVSREKKESFPLTVTSAQKNPTAFYLCASSKGTGLWGNQPQHFGDGTRLSIL.

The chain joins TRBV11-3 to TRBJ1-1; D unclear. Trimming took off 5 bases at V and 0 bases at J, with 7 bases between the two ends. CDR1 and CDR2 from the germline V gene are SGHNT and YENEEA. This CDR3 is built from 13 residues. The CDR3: CASSLQMNTEAFF. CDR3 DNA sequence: TGTGCCAGCAGCCTACAGATGAACACTGAAGCTTTCTTT.